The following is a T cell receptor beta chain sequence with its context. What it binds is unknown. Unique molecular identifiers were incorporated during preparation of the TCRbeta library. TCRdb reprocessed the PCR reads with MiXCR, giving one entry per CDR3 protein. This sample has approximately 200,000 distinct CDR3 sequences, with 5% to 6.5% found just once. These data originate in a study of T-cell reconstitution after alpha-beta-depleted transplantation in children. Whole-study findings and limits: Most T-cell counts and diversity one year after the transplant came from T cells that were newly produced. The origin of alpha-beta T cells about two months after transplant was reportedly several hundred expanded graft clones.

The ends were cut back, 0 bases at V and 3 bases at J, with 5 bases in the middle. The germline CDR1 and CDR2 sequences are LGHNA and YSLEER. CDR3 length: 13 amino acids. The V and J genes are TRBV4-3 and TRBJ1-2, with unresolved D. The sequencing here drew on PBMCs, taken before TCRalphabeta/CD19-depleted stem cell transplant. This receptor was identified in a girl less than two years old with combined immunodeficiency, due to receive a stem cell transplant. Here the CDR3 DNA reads TGCGCCAGCAGCCAAGAGAGGGACTATGGCTACACCTTC. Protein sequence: CASSQERDYGYTF.